This entry concerns a single T cell receptor beta chain. The CDR3 contains 17 residues. The germline V gene has CDR1 SEHNR and CDR2 FQNEAQ (reference sequence). V was clipped by 2 bases and J by 3 bases, with 18 bases between them. The sample is drawn from a study of immune cell composition in non-small cell lung cancer. Data came from immunoSEQ multiplex PCR; TCRdb stores just in-frame clones and leaves some out. Of thousands of clones listed, roughly four fifths are singletons. The normal lung sample lay at least 3 cm, and maximally far, from the tumour. Template was genomic DNA from frozen, unsorted single-cell suspensions.

This clonotype was obtained from a human donor with non-small cell lung cancer. Material: non-adjacent lung tissue. The chain links TRBV7-9 to TRBJ2-3; possible D gene TRBD1, 5 bases. The CDR3 spells CASSLFGQGSGTDTQYF. CDR3 in DNA: TGTGCCAGCAGCTTATTCGGTCAGGGATCGGGTACAGATACGCAGTATTTT. Full variable domain (missing parts from reference TRBV7-9 and TRBJ2-3): DTGVSQNPRHKITKRGQNVTFRCDPISEHNRLYWYRQTLGQGPEFLTYFQNEAQLEKSRLLSDRFSAERPKGSFSTLEIQRTEQGDSAMYLCASSLFGQGSGTDTQYFGPGTRLTVL.